Below are 32 T cell receptor beta chains sequenced from a single sample in a study of T-cell reconstitution after alpha-beta-depleted transplantation in children. The TCRbeta library was prepared with unique molecular identifiers. In TCRdb, the PCR reads were re-called with MiXCR into one record per CDR3 protein. The sample carries 350,000 to 500,000 distinct CDR3 sequences, around two fifths recorded once. The specimen was PBMCs, collected before TCRalphabeta/CD19-depleted stem cell transplant. The source of these receptors is a girl aged 2-10 years with aplastic anemia, due to receive a stem cell transplant.

This clonotype was observed once. The V gene is TRBV5-6, the J gene TRBJ2-1; D might be TRBD2 (6 bases). V lost 0 bases and J 11 bases, leaving 21 bases between the germline ends. Germline lookup yields CDR1 SGHDT and CDR2 YYEEEE. The CDR3 is 16 amino acids. This chain's CDR3 is CASSLAGSSPGAQQFF. The DNA of the CDR3 is TGTGCCAGCAGCTTGGCCGGATCTAGCCCGGGAGCCCAGCAGTTCTTC.

The sample holds a few counts of this clonotype. The V gene is TRBV6-6, the J gene TRBJ1-2, with D possibly matching TRBD1 (6 bases). CDR3 length: 13 amino acids. Trimming left V 7 bases short and J 7 bases short, with 16 bases between. Germline-derived CDR1 and CDR2 are MNHNY and SVGAGI (reference sequence). The CDR3 region has the DNA TGTGCCAGCAACCCCGAGAACAGGGCTGGCTACACCTTC. Protein sequence: CASNPENRAGYTF.

This clonotype occurred many times. The chain joins TRBV12-3 or TRBV12-4 to TRBJ1-1; a possible D gene is TRBD1 (5 bases). The CDR3 covers 12 residues. The V end lost 4 bases, the J end lost 10 bases, and 13 bases lay between the germline ends. The DNA for the CDR3 is TGTGCCAGCAGTTACGCAGGGCGGGGAGCTTTCTTT. Protein sequence: CASSYAGRGAFF.

V is TRBV18 and J is TRBJ1-6; TRBD1 agrees at 8 bases. J gave up 4 bases and V 3 bases, and 5 bases lay outside the gene matches. Germline values: CDR1 KGHSH, CDR2 LQKENI. This CDR3 contains 16 residues. CDR3 sequence (DNA): TGTGCCAGCTCACCGACAGGGGATCTTTATAATTCACCCCTCCACTTT. It is translated as CASSPTGDLYNSPLHF.

This clonotype was counted ten times or more. The gene calls are TRBV5-1 and TRBJ2-1; D is possibly TRBD1 (6 bases). The length of the CDR3 is 13 residues. Germline V gene data show CDR1 as SGHRS and CDR2 as YFSETQ. Trimming stripped 2 bases from V and 3 bases from J, with 6 bases between. CDR3 protein: CASSLQGYNEQFF. The DNA for the CDR3 is TGCGCCAGCAGCTTACAGGGCTACAATGAGCAGTTCTTC.

The chain joins TRBV12-3 or TRBV12-4 to TRBJ2-1, with 9 positions matching TRBD2. The trim removed 3 bases at V and 8 bases at J, leaving 2 bases unmatched. The CDR3 length is 13 residues. This CDR3 reads CASSFWTSDEQFF. CDR3 sequence (DNA): TGTGCCAGCAGTTTCTGGACTAGCGATGAGCAGTTCTTC.

This clonotype has more than one count but fewer than ten. The chain recombines TRBV20-1 with TRBJ1-4; D perhaps matches TRBD1 (5 bases). The CDR3 totals 13 residues. Germline CDR1 is DFQATT and CDR2 is SNEGSKA (reference sequence). Between the trimmed V and J ends, which lost 5 bases and 7 bases, there was a span of 14 bases. The CDR3 DNA reads as TGCAGTGCTTCATTGGGACTGGGTGAAAAACTGTTTTTT. Its protein is CSASLGLGEKLFF.

Regarding this clonotype: A junction end diverges from the germline sequence, so it may reflect a read error. The gene calls are TRBV6-5 and TRBJ2-7, with a possible D match to TRBD2 (5 bases). The CDR3 contains 16 residues. Germline V gene lookup returns CDR1 MNHEY and CDR2 SVGAGI. This chain's CDR3 is CAISYSGVSSIDEQYF. The CDR3 DNA reads as TGTGCCATCAGTTACTCCGGGGTTTCATCAATAGACGAGCAGTACTTC.

In this sample, this clonotype turned up a few times. This chain links TRBV15 with TRBJ1-3; TRBD1 agrees at 7 bases. The CDR3 is made up of 17 amino acids. The germline V gene has CDR1 LNHNV and CDR2 YYDKDF (reference sequence). The V segment lost 5 bases and the J segment 2 bases; nucleotides outside the gene matches: 12. DNA of the CDR3: TGTGCCACCAGCCGCGAATTGGGACAGTTGACTGGAAACACCATATATTTT. Translated: CATSRELGQLTGNTIYF.

This chain connects TRBV6-1 to TRBJ2-7; 10 bases are a match to TRBD2. The V gene's germline CDR1 is MNHNS and CDR2 SASEGT. There are 18 residues in the CDR3. V gave up 6 bases and J gave up 0 bases; unmatched junction bases: 14. CDR3: CASRSAGLATRSSYEQYF. In nucleotides, the CDR3 is TGTGCCAGCAGGTCTGCGGGACTAGCGACCCGGAGCTCCTACGAGCAGTACTTC.

This clonotype was recorded at least ten times. The chain combines TRBV6-2 or TRBV6-3 with TRBJ2-2; 9 bases fit TRBD1. The CDR3 loop spans 18 amino acids. The germline V gene encodes CDR1 MNHEY and CDR2 SVGEGT. V shed 7 bases and J 5 bases; nucleotides not matched to a gene: 17. CDR3: CASTMGQGNYGRTGELFF. As DNA, the CDR3 is TGTGCCAGCACCATGGGACAGGGAAATTACGGAAGGACCGGGGAGCTGTTTTTT.

The rearrangement uses TRBV20-1 and TRBJ2-7, with 8 bases lining up with TRBD2. The CDR3 consists of 16 residues. Trimming removed 4 bases from V and 0 bases from J; junction bases left unmatched: 11. CDR1 and CDR2 (germline): DFQATT, SNEGSKA (reference sequence). The CDR3 DNA sequence: TGCAGTGCTATCAGCCCTAGCGGGTTAGGCTCCTACGAGCAGTACTTC. Residues: CSAISPSGLGSYEQYF.

As DNA, the CDR3 is TGTGCCAGCAGCTCACCGGGACAACGGACCGGGGAGCTGTTTTTT. This gives the protein CASSSPGQRTGELFF. The rearrangement links TRBV7-2 to TRBJ2-2, with D perhaps matching TRBD1 (6 bases). CDR1 SGHTA and CDR2 FQGNSA come from the germline V gene. The CDR3 length is 15 residues. Trimming cost V 4 bases and J 5 bases, with 14 bases left between them.

The V and J genes are TRBV30 and TRBJ2-7; D remains unclear. This CDR3 comprises 12 residues. V was cut by 3 bases and J by 4 bases, with 10 bases left in between. Looked up from germline, CDR1 is GTSNPN and CDR2 is SVGIG (reference sequence). The CDR3: CAWSVDSYEQYF. The CDR3 DNA sequence: TGTGCCTGGAGCGTAGACTCTTACGAGCAGTACTTC.

V usage is TRBV28 and J usage is TRBJ2-4, with D tentatively TRBD2 (6 bases). With 4 bases removed from V and 9 bases from J, the gap between germline ends came to 19 bases. The CDR3 contains 15 residues. The germline V gene has CDR1 MDHEN and CDR2 SYDVKM. This CDR3 reads CASSSGGSGIGIQYF. In DNA form, the CDR3 reads TGTGCCAGCAGTTCCGGGGGTAGCGGTATCGGCATTCAGTACTTC.

The chain employs TRBV7-2 and TRBJ2-1, with unresolved D. This CDR3 spans 12 amino acids. Germline CDR1 is SGHTA and CDR2 is FQGNSA. V was shortened by 5 bases and J by 4 bases, with 6 bases between the two germline ends. This chain's CDR3 is CASSPLYNEQFF. DNA for the CDR3: TGTGCCAGCAGCCCATTATACAATGAGCAGTTCTTC. Full variable domain (missing parts from reference TRBV7-2 and TRBJ2-1): GAGVSQSPSNKVTEKGKDVELRCDPISGHTALYWYRQSLGQGLEFLIYFQGNSAPDKSGLPSDRFSAERTGGSVSTLTIQRTQQEDSAVYLCASSPLYNEQFFGPGTRLTVL.

The CDR3: CASSLGQGAGENTEAFF. Here the CDR3 DNA reads TGTGCCAGCTCACTAGGACAGGGGGCGGGCGAGAACACTGAAGCTTTCTTT. The chain has TRBV18 and TRBJ1-1; 11 nucleotides agree with TRBD1. This CDR3 region has 17 residues. The germline CDR1 and CDR2 sequences are KGHSH and LQKENI. V shed 4 bases and J 1 base; nucleotides not matched to a gene: 8.

This clonotype showed up just a few times. The rearrangement joins TRBV6-1 to TRBJ2-7, with D possibly TRBD2 on 5 matching bases. With 8 bases removed from V and 0 bases from J, the gap between germline ends came to 14 bases. CDR3 length equals 14 residues. Germline-derived CDR1 and CDR2 are MNHNS and SASEGT. CDR3 DNA sequence: TGTGCCAGCTCGTTTGAGGGTGACTCCTACGAGCAGTACTTC. This translates into CASSFEGDSYEQYF.

V gene TRBV20-1 combines with J gene TRBJ2-3, with 7 positions matching TRBD2. The CDR3 consists of 14 residues. V gave up 3 bases and J gave up 4 bases; unmatched junction bases: 7. Germline values: CDR1 DFQATT, CDR2 SNEGSKA (reference sequence). The DNA for the CDR3 is TGCAGTGCTAGGGGCGGGAGTGGGGCAGATACGCAGTATTTT. Translating it yields CSARGGSGADTQYF.

The gene calls are TRBV5-1 and TRBJ2-6, with 8 nucleotides matching TRBD2. The CDR3 runs 15 residues. Germline trimming cut 2 bases from V and 2 bases from J; bases unmatched to any gene: 0. Per germline, CDR1 SGHRS and CDR2 YFSETQ. CDR3 sequence: CASSFSGAGANVLTF. The CDR3 DNA reads TGCGCCAGCAGCTTTAGCGGGGCTGGGGCCAACGTCCTGACTTTC.

The J gene is TRBJ2-5, the V gene TRBV12-3 or TRBV12-4, with a weak D call TRBD1 (6 bases). Trimming stripped 7 bases from V and 4 bases from J, with 22 bases between. This CDR3 is built from 16 residues. DNA for the CDR3: TGTGCCAGCACCAGAGAGGACAGACCGAGGAGAGAGACCCAGTACTTC. It encodes CASTREDRPRRETQYF.

The chain uses TRBV7-8 and TRBJ2-5; D unclear. The CDR3 spans 16 residues. Trimming shortened V by 2 bases and J by 4 bases, and 17 bases separated the two germline ends. Germline CDR1 SGHVS, CDR2 FQNEAQ. CDR3 region: CASSLRNGARAETQYF. The CDR3 DNA reads TGTGCCAGCAGCTTAAGGAACGGCGCTAGAGCAGAGACCCAGTACTTC.

The J gene is TRBJ1-1, the V gene TRBV5-1, with D maybe TRBD1 (6 bases). Between the trimmed V and J ends, which lost 1 base and 0 bases, there was a span of 13 bases. The CDR3 has 16 amino acids. Germline lookup yields CDR1 SGHRS and CDR2 YFSETQ. Here the CDR3 DNA reads TGCGCCAGCAGCTTGACGACAGGACCCATGAACACTGAAGCTTTCTTT. Its protein product is CASSLTTGPMNTEAFF.

The chain employs TRBV7-6 and TRBJ2-3, with D unresolved. The CDR3 has 15 residues. CDR1 and CDR2 (germline): SGHVS, FNYEAQ. V dropped 4 bases and J dropped 1 base, with 12 bases sitting between them. The CDR3 is CASSSVGGGTDTQYF. In DNA, the CDR3 is TGTGCCAGCAGCTCCGTGGGTGGGGGCACAGATACGCAGTATTTT.

This clonotype was seen more than once but under ten times. The rearrangement uses TRBV29-1 and TRBJ2-2; D remains ambiguous. The V end lost 0 bases, the J end lost 5 bases, and 4 bases lay between the germline ends. Germline assignment: CDR1 SQVTM and CDR2 ANQGSEA. This CDR3 comprises 12 residues. The CDR3 sequence: CSVEDQTGELFF. CDR3 nucleotides: TGCAGCGTTGAAGATCAAACCGGGGAGCTGTTTTTT.

V gene TRBV4-1 combines with J gene TRBJ2-4; 7 bases are shared with TRBD1. CDR3 length equals 16 residues. V trimming: 0 bases; J trimming: 8 bases; junction bases outside the gene matches: 10. Germline CDR1 and CDR2: MGHRA and YSYEKL. As DNA, the CDR3 is TGCGCCAGCAGCCAAGATGACAGGGACCCCAGGGACATTCAGTACTTC. Translated: CASSQDDRDPRDIQYF.

J is TRBJ2-5 and V is TRBV29-1; tentatively, D is TRBD1 or TRBD2 (6 bases each). CDR1 is SQVTM and CDR2 is ANQGSEA in the germline V gene. The CDR3 runs to 12 residues. Trimming removed 4 bases from V and 5 bases from J, with 11 bases in between. CDR3 amino acids: CSVGEGGETQYF. The CDR3, as DNA: TGCAGCGTTGGTGAAGGGGGGGAGACCCAGTACTTC.

The genes are TRBV10-3 and TRBJ1-6; the match to TRBD1 covers 7 bases. Germline trimming cut 6 bases from V and 8 bases from J; bases unmatched to any gene: 7. The CDR3 has 14 residues. The V gene's germline CDR1 is ENHRY and CDR2 SYGVKD. CDR3 loop: CAIRATGVDSPLHF. CDR3 DNA sequence: TGTGCCATCAGGGCAACAGGGGTCGATTCACCCCTCCACTTT.

As concerns this clonotype: One end of the junction fails to match germline, which may point to a read error. The chain is built from TRBV5-1 and TRBJ1-2; D is ambiguous. Germline V gene sequence: CDR1 SGHRS, CDR2 YFSETQ. The CDR3 is made up of 13 amino acids. This chain's CDR3 is CASRSMETYGYIF. The CDR3 DNA is TGCGCCAGCAGGAGCATGGAGACCTATGGCTACATCTTC.

This chain links TRBV12-3 or TRBV12-4 with TRBJ2-3; the D gene could be TRBD1 or TRBD2 (5 bases each). Trimming took 7 bases from V and 2 from J, leaving 16 bases between them. This CDR3 spans 15 amino acids. Written as DNA, the CDR3 is TGTGCCAGCAACTATGGGGGTCCAACCACAGATACGCAGTATTTT. This sequence encodes CASNYGGPTTDTQYF.

This clonotype was recorded a few times. The gene calls are TRBV14 and TRBJ1-1; D not resolved. CDR3 size: 19 residues. Germline CDR1 reads SGHDN; CDR2 reads FVKESK. V was clipped by 0 bases and J by 1 base, with 21 bases between them. CDR3 protein: CASSQDWSQATDWNTEAFF. CDR3 coding DNA: TGTGCCAGCAGCCAAGATTGGTCGCAGGCGACCGACTGGAACACTGAAGCTTTCTTT.

There are a few counts of this clonotype. CDR3: CASKSTNSGNQYF. In nucleotides, the CDR3 is TGTGCCAGCAAATCCACTAACTCAGGGAACCAGTACTTC. V gene TRBV7-2 combines with J gene TRBJ2-4, with D possibly matching TRBD1 (5 bases). V shed 7 bases and J shed 13 bases, with 20 bases lying between them. CDR3 length equals 13 residues. The germline CDR1 and CDR2 sequences are SGHTA and FQGNSA.